These T cell receptor beta chains were read from a single sample in a study of OX40 agonist ivuxolimab in advanced cancers. Only in-frame clones appear in the TCRdb table, and some are missing; sequencing was by immunoSEQ multiplex PCR. This table holds 90,000 to 100,000 clones, 95% to 96% found once. Specimen: CD4+ or CD8+ T cells sorted from blood, collected in a trial of the OX40 agonist ivuxolimab. These receptor sequences come from an adult with an advanced solid tumor such as melanoma, head and neck, liver or kidney cancer. CDR3s include the opening cysteine and the closing phenylalanine or tryptophan. Fields, in order: J gene, D gene, V gene, clone size, CDR3 DNA, CDR3 protein. The D gene is left open where the match is weak. Clone size, where shown, is once, few, many, or a class for clones that have expanded.

>TRBJ2-7|.|TRBV27|.
TGTGCCAGCAGTTTGTTACCAGGGTCCTACGAGCAGTACTTC
CASSLLPGSYEQYF
>TRBJ2-7|TRBD2|TRBV4-1|.
TGCGCCAGCAGCCAAGGGGTAGCGGGGGATTTCTACGAGCAGTACTTC
CASSQGVAGDFYEQYF
>TRBJ2-7|.|TRBV5-4|.
TGTGCCAGCAGCTCTGAGACCTACGAGCAGTACTTC
CASSSETYEQYF
>TRBJ2-1|.|TRBV9|.
TGTGCCAGCAGCGAGACAGTTGGGGCGAATGAGCAGTTCTTC
CASSETVGANEQFF
>TRBJ2-6|.|TRBV19|.
TGTGCCAGTAGCACGGGGGCCAACGTCCTGACTTTC
CASSTGANVLTF
>TRBJ2-7|TRBD2|TRBV15|.
TGTGCCACCAGCGTTAGCGGGAGCTCCTACGAGCAGTACTTC
CATSVSGSSYEQYF
>TRBJ1-5|.|TRBV6-1|.
TGTGCCAGCAGTGAGGGATATAGCAATCAGCCCCAGCATTTT
CASSEGYSNQPQHF
>TRBJ2-5|.|TRBV5-6|.
TGTGCCAGCAGCTTATCCCGGGATTACCAGTACTTC
CASSLSRDYQYF
>TRBJ1-1|TRBD1|TRBV4-1|.
TGCGCCAGCAGCCAGGCTAACAGGGGTGGAGAAGCTTTCTTT
CASSQANRGGEAFF
>TRBJ1-2|.|TRBV28|.
TGTGCCAGCAGTTTATTGGGGTCGACACTCTCGAGGACCTTC
CASSLLGSTLSRTF
>TRBJ1-3|.|TRBV10-2|.
TGCGCCAGCAGTGAGTCAAGGACGCCTGGAAACACCATATATTTT
CASSESRTPGNTIYF
>TRBJ2-2|TRBD2|TRBV7-6|.
TGTGCCGCCCGAGGTTTAGCGGGAGCGTCCACCGGGGAGCTGTTTTTT
CAARGLAGASTGELFF
>TRBJ2-1|TRBD2|TRBV13|.
TGTGCCAGCAGCTTAGTAGCGGGGGGCTACAATGAGCAGTTCTTC
CASSLVAGGYNEQFF
>TRBJ2-1|.|TRBV29-1|.
TGCAGCGTTGAAGGTAGGCACACGGATGAGCAGTTCTTC
CSVEGRHTDEQFF
>TRBJ1-6|.|TRBV6-1|.
TGTGCCAGCAGTGAATCGGACGTCTATAATTCACCCCTCCACTTT
CASSESDVYNSPLHF
>TRBJ2-1|.|TRBV7-9|.
TGTGCCAGCAGCTTAGCGGGGTCAGGGAGTAACAATGAGCAGTTCTTC
CASSLAGSGSNNEQFF
>TRBJ2-3|TRBD1|TRBV5-1|.
TGCGCCAGCAGCCAATGGACAGGGGAGGGGGCAGATACGCAGTATTTT
CASSQWTGEGADTQYF
>TRBJ2-1|.|TRBV10-2|.
TGCGCCAGCAGTGAGGTTCGCGATTCCTACAATGAGCAGTTCTTC
CASSEVRDSYNEQFF
>TRBJ2-7|.|TRBV9|.
TGTGCCAGCAGCGCGAACAGCTACGAGCAGTACTTC
CASSANSYEQYF
>TRBJ2-1|.|TRBV6-5|.
TGTGCCAGCAGTACCACGGGGGATAGGCAGTTCTTC
CASSTTGDRQFF
>TRBJ2-3|.|TRBV7-3|.
TGTGCCAGCAGCGGATCGGGGAAAGATACGCAGTATTTT
CASSGSGKDTQYF
>TRBJ2-7|TRBD2|TRBV27|.
TGTGCCAGCAGTTTCGGGCCGGGAGGGGCCTACGAGCAGTACTTC
CASSFGPGGAYEQYF
>TRBJ2-7|.|TRBV28|.
TGTGCCAGCAGTGTTCAGAATTCCTACGAGCAGTACTTC
CASSVQNSYEQYF
>TRBJ1-5|.|TRBV7-3|.
TGTGCCAGCCCGCTTGCCCCGGGGCTGGGAGTGAATCAGCCCCAGCATTTT
CASPLAPGLGVNQPQHF
>TRBJ2-1|TRBD2|TRBV28|.
TGTGCCAGCTCCCTAGCGGGGGGGTCCTACAATGAGCAGTTCTTC
CASSLAGGSYNEQFF
>TRBJ2-5|.|TRBV7-7|.
TGTGCCAGCAGCCTACAGCTCCAAGAGACCCAGTACTTC
CASSLQLQETQYF
>TRBJ2-3|.|TRBV21-1|.
TGTGCCAGCAGCTCCACAGGGGTGGGCACAGATACGCAGTATTTT
CASSSTGVGTDTQYF
>TRBJ2-5|.|TRBV5-1|.
TGCGCCAGCAGCAAACTCCTGGACTCTCAAGAGACCCAGTACTTC
CASSKLLDSQETQYF
>TRBJ2-5|.|TRBV14|.
TGTGCCAGCAGCCAAGAGGGGGACCAAGAGACCCAGTACTTC
CASSQEGDQETQYF
>TRBJ2-7|TRBD1|TRBV27|.
TGTGCCAGCAGTCCGAGGGACAGGGGTCACGAGCAGTACTTC
CASSPRDRGHEQYF
>TRBJ1-2|TRBD1|TRBV7-6|once
TGTGCCAGCAGCTTAGGGACAGGGGGGAGCGACGGCTACACCTTC
CASSLGTGGSDGYTF